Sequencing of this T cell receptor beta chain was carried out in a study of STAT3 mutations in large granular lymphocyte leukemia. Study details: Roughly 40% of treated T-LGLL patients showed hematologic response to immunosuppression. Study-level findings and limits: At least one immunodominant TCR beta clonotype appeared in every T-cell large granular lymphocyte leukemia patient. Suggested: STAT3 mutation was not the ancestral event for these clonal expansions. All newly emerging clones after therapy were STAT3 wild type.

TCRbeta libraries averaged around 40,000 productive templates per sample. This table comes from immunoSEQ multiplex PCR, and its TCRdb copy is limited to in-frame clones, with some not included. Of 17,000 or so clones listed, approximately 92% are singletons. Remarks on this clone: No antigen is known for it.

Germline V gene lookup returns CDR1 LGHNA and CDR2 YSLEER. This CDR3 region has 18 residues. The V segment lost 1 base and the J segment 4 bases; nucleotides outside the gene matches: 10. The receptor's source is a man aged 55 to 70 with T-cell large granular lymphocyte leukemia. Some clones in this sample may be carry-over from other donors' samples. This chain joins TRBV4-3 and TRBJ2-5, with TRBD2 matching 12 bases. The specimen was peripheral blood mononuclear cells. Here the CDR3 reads CASSQGASGRDLGETQYF. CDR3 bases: TGCGCCAGCAGCCAAGGGGCTAGCGGGAGGGATTTAGGAGAGACCCAGTACTTC.